The 25 T cell receptor beta chains given below trace back to one sample, sequenced in a study of blood T cell repertoires in COVID-19. Only in-frame clones appear in the TCRdb table, and some are missing; sequencing was by immunoSEQ multiplex PCR. This sample yields 200,000 to 250,000 clones, of which more than 80% are seen a single time; 0.85% to 0.95% belongs to the top ten. The sequenced material came from PBMCs or T cells enriched from blood (not recorded which). The origin of the receptors is a man aged 45-65 years who had been exposed to COVID-19.

This chain joins TRBV19 and TRBJ1-1; 12 positions match TRBD1. Germline V gives CDR1 LNHDA, CDR2 SQIVND (reference sequence). CDR3 length equals 14 residues. The V and J ends lost 7 bases and 4 bases, in that order; junction bases with no gene match: 4. The CDR3 DNA follows: TGTGCCAGTATGGGGACAGGGGGCCCCACTGAAGCTTTCTTT. Its translation: CASMGTGGPTEAFF.

The chain joins TRBV6-1 to TRBJ2-7; TRBD1 matches at 9 bases. J gave up 4 bases and V 3 bases, and 4 bases lay outside the gene matches. The CDR3 totals 14 residues. Per the germline V gene, CDR1 is MNHNS and CDR2 is SASEGT. The CDR3 here is CASSDTGGAYEQYF. In DNA, the CDR3 is TGTGCCAGCAGTGATACAGGGGGCGCGTACGAGCAGTACTTC.

The chain carries TRBV11-3 and TRBJ2-5; no definite D call. Germline V gene lookup returns CDR1 SGHNT and CDR2 YENEEA. Trimming stripped 5 bases from V and 5 bases from J, with 9 bases between. The CDR3 runs 12 residues. The CDR3 sequence: CASSDSAETQYF. CDR3 sequence (DNA): TGTGCCAGCAGCGACTCCGCGGAGACCCAGTACTTC.

This clone showed up just a few times. V gene TRBV5-1 combines with J gene TRBJ1-6, with D possibly being TRBD1 (5 bases). Between the trimmed V and J ends, which lost 0 bases and 8 bases, there was a span of 6 bases. The length of the CDR3 is 13 residues. In germline, CDR1 is SGHRS, CDR2 YFSETQ. The CDR3 DNA is TGCGCCAGCAGCTTGGCGGGGGATTCACCCCTCCACTTT. Translation gives CASSLAGDSPLHF.

This clone was observed a few times. The rearrangement uses TRBV5-1 and TRBJ2-1, with D perhaps matching TRBD2 (5 bases). Trimming cost V 5 bases and J 8 bases, with 14 bases left between them. In germline, CDR1 is SGHRS, CDR2 YFSETQ. The CDR3 has 13 residues. CDR3 loop: CASSFGIRYEQFF. The CDR3 region has the DNA TGCGCCAGCAGTTTCGGGATTCGCTATGAGCAGTTCTTC.

The rearrangement uses TRBV19 and TRBJ2-1; 7 bases line up with TRBD1. In germline, CDR1 is LNHDA, CDR2 SQIVND (reference sequence). J was trimmed by 1 base and V by 10 bases; bases with no gene match: 4. The CDR3 spans 13 residues. CDR3 sequence reads: CATSTGSYNEQFF. CDR3 nucleotides: TGTGCCACCTCGACAGGGTCCTACAATGAGCAGTTCTTC.

This chain connects TRBV5-1 to TRBJ1-4; D remains unclear. The CDR3 is made up of 15 amino acids. Trimming removed 0 bases from V and 7 bases from J, with 13 bases in between. The germline V gene has CDR1 SGHRS and CDR2 YFSETQ. The CDR3 is CASSLGRQEGEKLFF. The CDR3 DNA reads as TGCGCCAGCAGCTTGGGACGTCAGGAGGGTGAAAAACTGTTTTTT.

The rearrangement uses TRBV28 and TRBJ1-1, with D possibly TRBD1 on 5 matching bases. The CDR3 covers 15 residues. Per germline, CDR1 MDHEN and CDR2 SYDVKM. The germline V and J ends were trimmed by 2 bases and 5 bases, with 15 bases remaining between them. The CDR3 region is CASSLGPFSGTEAFF. The CDR3, as DNA: TGTGCCAGCAGTTTAGGCCCTTTTTCAGGGACTGAAGCTTTCTTT. The full variable domain, its missing parts supplied by reference TRBV28 and TRBJ1-1, is DVKVTQSSRYLVKRTGEKVFLECVQDMDHENMFWYRQDPGLGLRLIYFSYDVKMKEKGDIPEGYSVSREKKERFSLILESASTNQTSMYLCASSLGPFSGTEAFFGQGTRLTVV.

This chain joins TRBV19 and TRBJ2-3; D perhaps matches TRBD2 (5 bases). Trimming removed 3 bases from V and 1 base from J, with 5 bases in between. The CDR3 is made up of 13 amino acids. Germline V gene lookup returns CDR1 LNHDA and CDR2 SQIVND (reference sequence). CDR3: CASSMRGTDTQYF. The CDR3 DNA sequence: TGTGCCAGTAGTATGAGGGGCACAGATACGCAGTATTTT.

This rearrangement joins TRBV11-3 to TRBJ1-2, with a possible D match to TRBD1 (5 bases). There are 14 residues in the CDR3. V shed 3 bases and J shed 8 bases, with 16 bases lying between them. The V gene's germline CDR1 is SGHNT and CDR2 YENEEA. The CDR3 sequence: CASSFYSDTEGYTF. CDR3 in DNA: TGTGCCAGCAGCTTCTACTCGGACACGGAGGGCTACACCTTC.

This chain uses TRBV6-5 with TRBJ1-1; D is possibly TRBD1 (5 bases). Trimming left V 3 bases short and J 8 bases short, with 16 bases between. The CDR3 loop spans 14 amino acids. CDR1 MNHEY and CDR2 SVGAGI come from the germline V gene. DNA for the CDR3: TGTGCCAGCAGTTATGATCTCAGGGTTCCCGAAGCTTTCTTT. The encoded protein is CASSYDLRVPEAFF.

J is TRBJ1-2 and V is TRBV9, with 11 bases identical to TRBD1. The V gene's germline CDR1 is SGDLS and CDR2 YYNGEE. Germline trimming cut 2 bases from V and 6 bases from J; bases unmatched to any gene: 3. The CDR3 runs to 14 residues. Here the CDR3 reads CASSVMDRGHGYTF. In DNA, the CDR3 is TGTGCCAGCAGCGTCATGGACAGGGGGCATGGCTACACCTTC.

This clone was counted a few times. V and J are TRBV19 and TRBJ1-5, with 8 positions matching TRBD1. This CDR3 is 14 amino acids long. CDR1 is LNHDA, CDR2 SQIVND, per germline (reference sequence). The J segment lost 3 bases and the V segment lost 5 bases, leaving 3 bases of the junction unmatched. The CDR3 protein is CASSPTGANQPQHF. The CDR3 DNA follows: TGTGCCAGTAGTCCGACAGGGGCCAATCAGCCCCAGCATTTT.

The rearrangement uses TRBV11-2 and TRBJ1-5; no reliable D call. The V gene's germline CDR1 is SGHAT and CDR2 FQNNGV. Trimming shortened V by 1 base and J by 5 bases, and 6 bases separated the two germline ends. CDR3 length: 13 residues. CDR3 bases: TGTGCCAGCAGCTTAGGTCAATATCAGCCCCAGCATTTT. As protein: CASSLGQYQPQHF.

V usage is TRBV5-1 and J usage is TRBJ2-5; 7 bases are a match to TRBD2. The CDR3 is made up of 16 amino acids. The junction had 12 bases not matched to a gene; V was cut back by 1 base and J by 6 bases. CDR1 is SGHRS, CDR2 YFSETQ, per germline. The CDR3 spells CASSLHGRGSWKTQYF. DNA of the CDR3: TGCGCCAGCAGCTTGCACGGGCGGGGGTCGTGGAAGACCCAGTACTTC. Based on the CDR3 plus reference TRBV5-1 and TRBJ2-5, the full variable domain is KAGVTQTPRYLIKTRGQQVTLSCSPISGHRSVSWYQQTPGQGLQFLFEYFSETQRNKGNFPGRFSGRQFSNSRSEMNVSTLELGDSALYLCASSLHGRGSWKTQYFGPGTRLLVL.

In its sample, this clone was seen a few times. The rearrangement joins TRBV11-2 to TRBJ1-2, with D maybe TRBD1 (5 bases). V was cut by 1 base and J by 2 bases, with 8 bases left in between. Germline V CDR1 and CDR2: SGHAT, FQNNGV. The CDR3 has 14 residues. The CDR3, as DNA: TGTGCCAGCAGCTTAGGGCCAGGGAACTATGGCTACACCTTC. Amino acid sequence: CASSLGPGNYGYTF.

The chain combines TRBV15 with TRBJ2-5, with D possibly being TRBD1 (5 bases). CDR1 is LNHNV, CDR2 YYDKDF, per germline (reference sequence). This CDR3 is 13 amino acids long. V gave up 0 bases and J gave up 7 bases, with 9 bases separating them. In nucleotides, the CDR3 is TGTGCCACCAGCAGAGATCTTAGGGGGACCCAGTACTTC. Its translation is CATSRDLRGTQYF.

The CDR3, as DNA: TGTGCCAGCAGTGCGGATAGCGGGGGGTCAAATGAGCAGTTCTTC. Encoded protein: CASSADSGGSNEQFF. The chain combines TRBV2 with TRBJ2-1; 10 nucleotides align to TRBD2. The V segment lost 4 bases and the J segment 7 bases; nucleotides outside the gene matches: 7. Germline assignment: CDR1 SNHLY and CDR2 FYNNEI. This CDR3 spans 15 amino acids.

This clone was counted only a few times. The chain joins TRBV5-1 to TRBJ2-5, with D perhaps matching TRBD2 (5 bases). CDR1 is SGHRS and CDR2 is YFSETQ in the germline V gene. V was pared by 2 bases and J by 2 bases, with 7 bases between. The CDR3 extends over 13 amino acids. The CDR3 sequence is CASSFGVQETQYF. CDR3 nucleotide sequence: TGCGCCAGCAGCTTCGGGGTTCAAGAGACCCAGTACTTC. Full variable domain (remainder filled in from reference TRBV5-1 and TRBJ2-5): KAGVTQTPRYLIKTRGQQVTLSCSPISGHRSVSWYQQTPGQGLQFLFEYFSETQRNKGNFPGRFSGRQFSNSRSEMNVSTLELGDSALYLCASSFGVQETQYFGPGTRLLVL.

V is TRBV4-1 and J is TRBJ1-6; tentative D call: TRBD1 (5 bases). This CDR3 contains 18 residues. Looked up from germline, CDR1 is MGHRA and CDR2 is YSYEKL. With 0 bases removed from V and 10 bases from J, the gap between germline ends came to 22 bases. The CDR3 loop is CASSQDPGQGDLKSPLHF. In DNA, the CDR3 is TGCGCCAGCAGCCAAGACCCCGGCCAGGGTGACCTGAAATCACCCCTCCACTTT.

The CDR3, as DNA: TGCAGCGTTGCGGGGACAGGGACCAATGAGCAGTTCTTC. This encodes CSVAGTGTNEQFF. The chain combines TRBV29-1 with TRBJ2-1; 9 bases match TRBD1. Germline V gene data show CDR1 as SQVTM and CDR2 as ANQGSEA. V shed 4 bases, J shed 6 bases, and the junction held 4 bases outside the gene matches. This CDR3 has 13 residues.

The chain employs TRBV28 and TRBJ1-1, with 9 bases that match TRBD1. The J segment lost 3 bases and the V segment lost 5 bases, leaving 7 bases of the junction unmatched. The CDR3 has 15 residues. The germline gives CDR1 MDHEN, CDR2 SYDVKM. CDR3 loop: CASSVSGQGDTEAFF. The CDR3 coding sequence is TGTGCCAGCAGTGTTTCGGGACAGGGCGACACTGAAGCTTTCTTT.

The chain combines TRBV5-5 with TRBJ2-7, with 10 nucleotides matching TRBD1. The junction had 4 bases not matched to a gene; V was cut back by 4 bases and J by 6 bases. Germline V lookup: CDR1 SGHKS, CDR2 YYEKEE (reference sequence). This CDR3 has 13 residues. The CDR3 sequence: CASSPGTGVEQYV. CDR3 DNA sequence: TGTGCCAGCAGCCCCGGGACAGGGGTCGAGCAGTACGTC.

The rearrangement uses TRBV19 and TRBJ2-3; D ambiguous. Germline CDR1 reads LNHDA; CDR2 reads SQIVND (reference sequence). The CDR3 totals 15 residues. The ends were cut back, 3 bases at V and 1 base at J, with 11 bases in the middle. For the CDR3, the DNA is TGTGCCAGTAGTATGGTGATAGTTGGCACAGATACGCAGTATTTT. It specifies CASSMVIVGTDTQYF. Full variable domain (outside the CDR3, taken from reference TRBV19 and TRBJ2-3): DGGITQSPKYLFRKEGQNVTLSCEQNLNHDAMYWYRQDPGQGLRLIYYSQIVNDFQKGDIAEGYSVSREKKESFPLTVTSAQKNPTAFYLCASSMVIVGTDTQYFGPGTRLTVL.

The V call is TRBV28, the J call TRBJ2-2, with 7 bases identical to TRBD1. J lost 6 bases, V lost 6 bases, and 1 base had no gene match. From germline, CDR1 is MDHEN and CDR2 SYDVKM. The CDR3 runs to 12 residues. In nucleotides, the CDR3 is TGTGCCAGCAGGACAGGGTCCGGGGAGCTGTTTTTT. Translating it yields CASRTGSGELFF.